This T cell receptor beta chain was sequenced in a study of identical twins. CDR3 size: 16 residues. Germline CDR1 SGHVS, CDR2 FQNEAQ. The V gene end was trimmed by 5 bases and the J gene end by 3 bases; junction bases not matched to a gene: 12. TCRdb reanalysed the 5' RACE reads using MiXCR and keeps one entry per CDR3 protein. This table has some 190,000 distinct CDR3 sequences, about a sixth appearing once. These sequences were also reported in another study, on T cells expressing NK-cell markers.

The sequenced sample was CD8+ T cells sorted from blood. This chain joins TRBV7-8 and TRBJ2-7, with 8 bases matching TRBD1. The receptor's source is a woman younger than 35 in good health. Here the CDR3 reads CASSPGGIADLYEQYF. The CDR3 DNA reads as TGTGCCAGCAGCCCAGGGGGCATAGCGGACCTCTACGAGCAGTACTTC. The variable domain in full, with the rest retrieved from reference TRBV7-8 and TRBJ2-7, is GAGVSQSPRYKVAKRGQDVALRCDPISGHVSLFWYQQALGQGPEFLTYFQNEAQLDKSGLPSDRFFAERPEGSVSTLKIQRTQQEDSAVYLCASSPGGIADLYEQYFGPGTRLTVT.